What follows describes a single T cell receptor (beta chain). It lacks a known antigen. It has no much larger one-base neighbor in the sample; base qualities were not kept. For this chain, trimming is 6 bases at the V end and 3 bases at the J end, and the number of junction bases without a gene match is 5. From the cysteine through the phenylalanine, the CDR3 covers 13 amino acids. Here the CDR3 DNA is all that survives: 39 bases in frame from base 1. Participants in the prospective study were aged about 18 to 90 years, lived in 20 to 30 United States geographic areas, and enrolled through a virtual design. Cohort assignment in the prospective study relied on participant-reported clinical history from a screening survey and a study questionnaire. In the prospective study, whole blood, serum and a nasopharyngeal or oropharyngeal swab were collected from each participant by mobile phlebotomists. Over a 2-month period, participants in the prospective study had the option of providing additional blood draws and questionnaires. Before DNA extraction, blood samples from the prospective study were shipped at room temperature or frozen.

TCRbeta CDR3 regions were amplified from genomic DNA using the immunoSEQ Assay, a bias-controlled multiplex PCR. Regarding the original processing steps: Within the assay, amplification of reference gene primers was used to estimate how many nucleated cells each sample contained. Sequence reads were collapsed and filtered to measure the absolute abundance of every unique TCRbeta CDR3 rearrangement. Productive Simpson clonality was computed per sample as the square root of Simpson's diversity index over productive rearrangements. TCRdb took over this immuneACCESS table, retaining in-frame rearrangements with V and J assigned. Such tables are incomplete; in checked studies, under half of the missing clones stem from an unresolved V gene, and the remainder is unexplained. That table supplies the V and J calls and clone size; D and trimming were determined from the DNA. The sample has approximately 360,000 clones on record, more than 70% of them singletons. The ten largest account for about 1.9% of the sample.

The record originates from a study of blood T cell repertoires in COVID-19 (dated by TCRdb to 2018 to 2020). With regard to the full study: For ImmuneRACE Cohort 3, a participant was defined as recovered based on two consecutive negative NP/OP PCR tests, clearance by a healthcare professional, or resolution of symptoms. Samples from collaborators originated in the United States, Italy and Spain and spanned both the acute and convalescent phases of COVID-19. The prospective study material was composed of cDNA or gDNA derived from T cells, B-cell-depleted T cells, or PBMCs. The dataset comprised deeply sampled blood TCRbeta repertoires from subjects exposed to, actively infected with, or recovered from COVID-19. A freely available public database, intended as a resource for researchers studying the immune response to SARS-CoV-2, is where the repertoires were released. The samples were drawn from the first 160 participants of the ongoing ImmuneRACE study and from 1,254 subjects provided by 6 global collaborators. Nearly every sample came with metadata listing a de-identified subject ID, COVID-19 status, age in years and sex. Where available, HLA class I and class II types were taken from metadata supplied by the sample provider and were not determined by assay-based typing. The study at large found these results: Clinical and demographic metadata were provided uncurated, with the amount varying by source and participant.

The chain uses TRBV23-1 and TRBJ2-7, with 7 bases aligning to TRBD1. TRBV23-1 is an ORF, and what it does is uncertain. The source is a man aged 35-49 years in a cohort exposed to, infected with or recovered from COVID-19 (not recorded which). Sequenced material: PBMCs or T cells enriched from blood (not recorded which). CDR3 region: CASRGQANYEQYF. The nucleotides are TGCGCCAGCAGAGGACAGGCGAACTACGAGCAGTACTTC.